These 29 T cell receptor beta chains were sequenced from one sample in a study of CD8 T cells in ankylosing spondylitis. Broader study findings: Characteristic, it appeared, of ankylosing spondylitis blood was a TCR beta motif of roughly eight highly homologous variants.

Their antigens are not known. TCRdb reanalysed the 5' RACE reads using MiXCR and keeps one entry per CDR3 protein. The repertoire holds hundreds of thousands of distinct CDR3 sequences, 15% to 20% seen once, with over 1% in the top ten. The sample comprised blood, either unsorted or a sorted T cell fraction (not recorded which). All receptors derive from a male donor with ankylosing spondylitis.

This clonotype has at least ten counts. This chain joins TRBV10-3 and TRBJ2-7; possibly TRBD1 for D (5 bases). CDR3 size: 15 residues. Germline CDR1 ENHRY, CDR2 SYGVKD. Trimming shortened V by 0 bases and J by 3 bases, and 12 bases separated the two germline ends. The CDR3 loop reads CAISESRQLNYEQYF. The CDR3 DNA reads as TGTGCCATCAGTGAGTCGCGACAGTTGAACTACGAGCAGTACTTC.

The sample holds many counts of this clonotype. The chain uses TRBV2 and TRBJ2-3; D is perhaps TRBD1 (5 bases). The V gene lost 2 bases and the J gene lost 8 bases, with 14 bases spanning the gap. Looked up from germline, CDR1 is SNHLY and CDR2 is FYNNEI. The CDR3 is 14 residues long. CDR3 DNA sequence: TGTGCCAGCAGTGAACAGGGCAGCCAGGGTACGCAGTATTTT. Translating gives CASSEQGSQGTQYF.

This chain connects TRBV6-6 to TRBJ1-5; D not resolved. With 6 bases removed from V and 0 bases from J, the gap between germline ends came to 6 bases. Per germline, CDR1 MNHNY and CDR2 SVGAGI (reference sequence). CDR3 length equals 13 residues. The DNA for the CDR3 is TGTGCCAGCAGGGGAAATAGCAATCAGCCCCAGCATTTT. This gives the protein CASRGNSNQPQHF.

This clonotype has only a few counts. The chain is built from TRBV3-1 and TRBJ2-3, with D maybe TRBD2 (6 bases). The CDR3 contains 16 residues. V lost 1 base and J lost 2, with 13 bases in between. Germline V CDR1 and CDR2: LGHDT, YNNKEL (reference sequence). The CDR3 region has the DNA TGTGCCAGCAGCCAAGGCGTAGCGGCTTACACAGATACGCAGTATTTT. It is translated as CASSQGVAAYTDTQYF.

This clonotype was observed a few times. The V and J genes are TRBV29-1 and TRBJ1-1; the D is unclear. The CDR3 covers 11 residues. Trimming left V 5 bases short and J 1 base short, with 5 bases between. CDR1 and CDR2 from the germline V gene are SQVTM and ANQGSEA. CDR3 in DNA: TGCAGCGTTAAGCAGAACACTGAAGCTTTCTTT. As protein: CSVKQNTEAFF.

V gene TRBV5-1 combines with J gene TRBJ1-4; 7 nucleotides align to TRBD1. The V gene end was trimmed by 4 bases and the J gene end by 3 bases; junction bases not matched to a gene: 6. Looked up from germline, CDR1 is SGHRS and CDR2 is YFSETQ. The CDR3 loop spans 15 amino acids. This CDR3 is CASSDTGTANEKLFF. The CDR3 coding sequence is TGCGCCAGCAGCGACACCGGGACAGCTAATGAAAAACTGTTTTTT.

This CDR3 is CASSQADEAFF. In DNA, the CDR3 is TGCGCCAGCAGCCAAGCCGATGAAGCTTTCTTT. This sequence joins TRBV4-1 and TRBJ1-1, with no clear D. Trimming took off 1 base at V and 7 bases at J, with 4 bases between the two ends. CDR3 length: 11 amino acids. Germline-derived CDR1 and CDR2 are MGHRA and YSYEKL.

The chain is built from TRBV5-4 and TRBJ2-7, with a tentative D call TRBD1 (5 bases). Trimming removed 2 bases from V and 0 bases from J, with 15 bases in between. This CDR3 region has 16 residues. Germline V gene sequence: CDR1 SGHNT, CDR2 YYREEE (reference sequence). This chain's CDR3 is CASSLGVRRVSYEQYF. For the CDR3, the DNA is TGTGCCAGCAGCTTAGGGGTGAGGCGTGTCTCCTACGAGCAGTACTTC.

This clonotype has a handful of counts. This chain connects TRBV5-1 to TRBJ2-7; TRBD2 matches 10 bases. This CDR3 is 15 amino acids long. V lost 0 bases to trimming and J lost 4 bases; unmatched junction nucleotides: 4. The germline CDR1 and CDR2 sequences are SGHRS and YFSETQ. CDR3 loop: CASSLEWTSGYEQYF. CDR3 coding DNA: TGCGCCAGCAGCTTGGAATGGACTAGCGGTTACGAGCAGTACTTC.

V and J are TRBV11-2 and TRBJ1-1; tentatively, D is TRBD1 (5 bases). The CDR3 has 18 residues. Deletions cut 4 bases from V and 3 bases from J, with 24 bases between. Germline V gene lookup returns CDR1 SGHAT and CDR2 FQNNGV. CDR3 nucleotide sequence: TGTGCCAGCAGCTCGCGGAAAGGGGCCGGGACTATATACACTGAAGCTTTCTTT. Translating gives CASSSRKGAGTIYTEAFF.

The rearrangement links TRBV12-3 or TRBV12-4 to TRBJ2-2; D is possibly TRBD2 (5 bases). This CDR3 is built from 14 residues. The V end lost 7 bases, the J end lost 0 bases, and 9 bases lay between the germline ends. CDR3 DNA sequence: TGTGCCAGCACCCGGGATTCGAACACCGGGGAGCTGTTTTTT. Translation gives CASTRDSNTGELFF.

The table lists this clonotype with many counts. The chain combines TRBV20-1 with TRBJ2-5; D unclear. V shed 4 bases and J shed 3 bases, with 12 bases lying between them. The V gene's germline CDR1 is DFQATT and CDR2 SNEGSKA (reference sequence). CDR3 length: 13 amino acids. This CDR3 is CSAMAGVEETQYF. The CDR3 nucleotides read TGCAGTGCTATGGCTGGGGTCGAAGAGACCCAGTACTTC.

The chain is built from TRBV4-1 and TRBJ1-5, with 7 bases matching TRBD1. The CDR3 loop spans 19 amino acids. Per the germline V gene, CDR1 is MGHRA and CDR2 is YSYEKL. V was pared by 0 bases and J by 0 bases, with 11 bases of the junction left unmatched. CDR3 protein: CASSQEATGQGGSNQPQHF. CDR3 bases: TGCGCCAGCAGCCAAGAGGCGACAGGGCAAGGGGGTAGCAATCAGCCCCAGCATTTT.

This clonotype has a count of ten or more. This chain uses TRBV12-3 or TRBV12-4 with TRBJ2-4; TRBD2 is a possible D gene (5 bases). This CDR3 contains 14 residues. The V end was cut by 1 base, the J end by 2 bases, with 6 bases between. This CDR3 is CASSLGGTKNIQYF. The DNA of the CDR3 is TGTGCCAGCAGTTTAGGAGGGACCAAAAACATTCAGTACTTC.

This clonotype was seen only a few times. The J gene is TRBJ2-1, the V gene TRBV7-2; D is tentatively TRBD1 or TRBD2 (6 bases each). Between the trimmed V and J ends, which lost 1 base and 9 bases, there was a span of 16 bases. The CDR3 extends over 15 amino acids. In germline, CDR1 is SGHTA, CDR2 FQGNSA. The DNA for the CDR3 is TGTGCCAGCAGCTTAGATTTTGTCGGGGGCAGTGAGCAGTTCTTC. Protein: CASSLDFVGGSEQFF.

In this sample, this clonotype turned up many times. The CDR3 DNA reads TGCAGTGCTACTGGACCCGGACAGCTGGGGGGAAATCAGCCCCAGCATTTT. Protein sequence: CSATGPGQLGGNQPQHF. The chain couples TRBV20-1 to TRBJ1-5; maybe TRBD1 (6 bases). Germline V CDR1 and CDR2: DFQATT, SNEGSKA (reference sequence). The germline V and J ends were trimmed by 4 bases and 4 bases, with 23 bases remaining between them. CDR3 size: 17 residues.

J is TRBJ2-1 and V is TRBV5-1, with 8 bases that match TRBD1. Germline CDR1 reads SGHRS; CDR2 reads YFSETQ. With 4 bases clipped from V and 6 bases from J, the junction kept 9 bases outside the gene matches. There are 15 residues in the CDR3. CDR3 region: CASSSGQGGPNEQFF. The CDR3 nucleotides are TGCGCCAGCAGCAGCGGACAGGGCGGACCCAATGAGCAGTTCTTC.

Ten or more counts support this clonotype. The rearrangement joins TRBV4-2 to TRBJ2-3; 9 positions match TRBD2. Germline CDR1 LGHNA, CDR2 YNFKEQ. J lost 0 bases, V lost 4 bases, and 8 bases had no gene match. The CDR3 consists of 17 residues. The CDR3 reads CASSRVAGVSSTDTQYF. The CDR3 DNA sequence: TGTGCCAGCAGCCGAGTAGCGGGAGTCTCTAGCACAGATACGCAGTATTTT.

This clonotype was detected only a few times. The chain joins TRBV12-3 or TRBV12-4 to TRBJ2-7; D unclear. The CDR3 has 13 amino acids. Trimming took 4 bases from V and 1 from J, leaving 8 bases between them. CDR3 sequence reads: CASSSPRSYEQYF. In DNA form, the CDR3 reads TGTGCCAGCAGTTCCCCTAGGTCCTACGAGCAGTACTTC.

CDR3 coding DNA: TGTGCCAGCAGCCAAGGGAAGGTGGACACCGGGGAGCTGTTTTTT. Residues: CASSQGKVDTGELFF. The chain links TRBV3-1 to TRBJ2-2; unclear D gene. Looked up from germline, CDR1 is LGHDT and CDR2 is YNNKEL (reference sequence). CDR3 length: 15 residues. Between the trimmed V and J ends, which lost 1 base and 3 bases, there was a span of 9 bases. Looking up the rest from reference TRBV3-1 and TRBJ2-2 gives the full variable domain: DTAVSQTPKYLVTQMGNDKSIKCEQNLGHDTMYWYKQDSKKFLKIMFSYNNKELIINETVPNRFSPKSPDKAHLNLHINSLELGDSAVYFCASSQGKVDTGELFFGEGSRLTVL.

This clonotype came up many times. This sequence joins TRBV12-3 or TRBV12-4 and TRBJ2-1; 8 nucleotides line up with TRBD2. J gave up 10 bases and V 5 bases, and 13 bases lay outside the gene matches. The CDR3 sequence is 15 residues long. In DNA form, the CDR3 reads TGTGCCAGCAGTGTGTCCGGGACTAGAGACGGGGAGCAGTTCTTC. It is translated as CASSVSGTRDGEQFF.

The genes are TRBV6-1 and TRBJ1-5; TRBD1 agrees at 12 bases. CDR1 MNHNS and CDR2 SASEGT come from the germline V gene. CDR3 length equals 14 residues. The J segment lost 7 bases and the V segment lost 5 bases, leaving 3 bases of the junction unmatched. CDR3 residues: CASSTGQGAQPQHF. The CDR3 DNA sequence: TGTGCCAGCAGTACGGGACAGGGGGCACAGCCCCAGCATTTT.

The J gene is TRBJ2-7, the V gene TRBV20-1; D call uncertain. The CDR3 has 11 residues. Germline V gives CDR1 DFQATT, CDR2 SNEGSKA (reference sequence). V was cut by 5 bases and J by 7 bases, with 12 bases left in between. For the CDR3, the DNA is TGCAGTGCTGGGCGTAGTTTAGAGCAGTACTTC. Translation: CSAGRSLEQYF.

This chain links TRBV20-1 with TRBJ1-1; D may be TRBD1 (5 bases). Germline values: CDR1 DFQATT, CDR2 SNEGSKA (reference sequence). V lost 2 bases and J lost 5, with 18 bases in between. The CDR3 sequence is 15 residues long. CDR3 sequence: CSARPPWGGGTEAFF. In DNA form, the CDR3 reads TGCAGTGCTAGACCCCCTTGGGGGGGAGGGACTGAAGCTTTCTTT.

Only a few counts were recorded for this clonotype. The chain joins TRBV6-1 to TRBJ2-2, with TRBD2 as a possible D gene (5 bases). Germline assignment: CDR1 MNHNS and CDR2 SASEGT. The CDR3 totals 15 residues. The ends were cut back, 8 bases at V and 0 bases at J, with 13 bases in the middle. The CDR3 loop is CASRHAGTNTGELFF. The CDR3 bases are TGTGCCAGCCGCCACGCGGGCACGAACACCGGGGAGCTGTTTTTT.

This clonotype was seen more than once but under ten times. J is TRBJ1-1 and V is TRBV20-1, with a possible D match to TRBD1 (5 bases). Germline loops: CDR1 DFQATT, CDR2 SNEGSKA (reference sequence). The CDR3 loop spans 14 amino acids. V lost 0 bases and J 1 base, leaving 9 bases between the germline ends. For the CDR3, the DNA is TGCAGTGCTAGAGATTTCAGGGCGAACACTGAAGCTTTCTTT. Its protein product is CSARDFRANTEAFF.

This clonotype has only a few counts. The CDR3 nucleotides are TGTGCCATCAGTGAGTCGAAAGAGTACAATGAGCAGTTCTTC. This sequence encodes CAISESKEYNEQFF. The genes are TRBV10-3 and TRBJ2-1; D is uncertain. With 0 bases removed from V and 4 bases from J, the gap between germline ends came to 7 bases. The CDR3 spans 14 residues. In germline, CDR1 is ENHRY, CDR2 SYGVKD.

The chain carries TRBV29-1 and TRBJ1-2; 11 bases are shared with TRBD1. The CDR3 is made up of 13 amino acids. After removal of 7 bases from V and 7 bases from J, the junction contained 8 bases not matched to a gene. The germline CDR1 and CDR2 sequences are SQVTM and ANQGSEA. CDR3 DNA: TGCAGCGCCCGAGGACAGGGGGCTTTTGGCTACACCTTC. Translating gives CSARGQGAFGYTF.

This clonotype was found a few times. The chain links TRBV20-1 to TRBJ2-5, with TRBD1 matching over 8 bases. CDR1 is DFQATT, CDR2 SNEGSKA, per germline (reference sequence). The CDR3 has 13 residues. Germline trimming cut 6 bases from V and 4 bases from J; bases unmatched to any gene: 7. The CDR3 nucleotides read TGCAGTGCAAAGGACAGGGTCCGAGAGACCCAGTACTTC. Translating gives CSAKDRVRETQYF.